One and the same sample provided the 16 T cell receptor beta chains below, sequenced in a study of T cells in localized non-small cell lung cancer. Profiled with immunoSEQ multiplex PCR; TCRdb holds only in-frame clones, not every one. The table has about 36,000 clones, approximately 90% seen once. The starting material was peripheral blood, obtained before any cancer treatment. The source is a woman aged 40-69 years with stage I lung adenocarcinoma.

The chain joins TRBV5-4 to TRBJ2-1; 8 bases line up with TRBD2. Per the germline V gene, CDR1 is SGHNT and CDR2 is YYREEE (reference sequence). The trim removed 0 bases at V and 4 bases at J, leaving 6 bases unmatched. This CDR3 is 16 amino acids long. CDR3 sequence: CASSLGGGTSYNEQFF. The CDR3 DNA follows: TGTGCCAGCAGCTTGGGGGGCGGGACTAGTTACAATGAGCAGTTCTTC.

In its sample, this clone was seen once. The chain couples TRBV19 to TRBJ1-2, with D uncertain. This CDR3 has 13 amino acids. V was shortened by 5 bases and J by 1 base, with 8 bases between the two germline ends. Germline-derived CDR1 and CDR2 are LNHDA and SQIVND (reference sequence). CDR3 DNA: TGTGCCAGTAGTCGCGGTTTTAACTATGGCTACACCTTC. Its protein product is CASSRGFNYGYTF.

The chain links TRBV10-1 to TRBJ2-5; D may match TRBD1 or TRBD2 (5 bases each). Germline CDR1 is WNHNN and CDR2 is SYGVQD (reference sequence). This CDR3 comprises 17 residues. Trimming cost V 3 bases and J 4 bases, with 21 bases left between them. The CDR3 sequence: CASSDSNGDLNLETQYF. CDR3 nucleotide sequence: TGCGCCAGCAGTGACTCGAACGGGGACCTGAACCTAGAGACCCAGTACTTC.

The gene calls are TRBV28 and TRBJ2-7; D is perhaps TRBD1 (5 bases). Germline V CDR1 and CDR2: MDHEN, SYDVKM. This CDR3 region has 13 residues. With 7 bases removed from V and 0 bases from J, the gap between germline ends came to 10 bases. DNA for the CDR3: TGTGCCAGCACCCGAGACAGCTCCTACGAGCAGTACTTC. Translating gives CASTRDSSYEQYF.

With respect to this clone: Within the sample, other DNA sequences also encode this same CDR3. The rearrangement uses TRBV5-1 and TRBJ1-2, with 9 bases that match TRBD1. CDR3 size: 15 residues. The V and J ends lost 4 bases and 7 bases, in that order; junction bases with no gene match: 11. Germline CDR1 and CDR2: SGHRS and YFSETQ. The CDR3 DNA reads TGCGCCAGCAGCGCAAGCAGGACAGGGGCTGGTGGCTACACCTTC. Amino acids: CASSASRTGAGGYTF.

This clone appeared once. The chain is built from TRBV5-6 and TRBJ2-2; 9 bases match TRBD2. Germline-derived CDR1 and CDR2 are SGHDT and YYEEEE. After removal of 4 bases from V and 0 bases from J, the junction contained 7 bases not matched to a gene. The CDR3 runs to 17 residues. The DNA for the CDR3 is TGTGCCAGCAGCATTCCTAGCGGGGCCACGAACACCGGGGAGCTGTTTTTT. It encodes CASSIPSGATNTGELFF.

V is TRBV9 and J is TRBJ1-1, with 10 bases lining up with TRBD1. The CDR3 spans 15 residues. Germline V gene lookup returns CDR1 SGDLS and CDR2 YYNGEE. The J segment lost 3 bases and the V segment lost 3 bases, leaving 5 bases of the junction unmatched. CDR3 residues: CASSETGTGDTEAFF. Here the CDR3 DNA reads TGTGCCAGCAGCGAGACGGGGACAGGGGACACTGAAGCTTTCTTT.

As DNA, the CDR3 is TGTGCCAGCAAGACTTCCCTGCTAGCCTACGAGCAGTACTTC. This translates into CASKTSLLAYEQYF. This chain connects TRBV5-8 to TRBJ2-7, with unresolved D. V was clipped by 6 bases and J by 2 bases, with 15 bases between them. This CDR3 has 14 residues. The germline V gene encodes CDR1 SGHTS and CDR2 YDEGEE.

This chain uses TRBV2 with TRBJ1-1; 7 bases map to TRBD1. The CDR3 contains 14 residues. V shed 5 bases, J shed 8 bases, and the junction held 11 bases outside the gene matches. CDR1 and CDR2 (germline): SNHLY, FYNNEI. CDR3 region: CASSPGQRSSEAFF. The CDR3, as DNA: TGTGCCAGCAGTCCGGGACAGAGAAGCTCCGAAGCTTTCTTT. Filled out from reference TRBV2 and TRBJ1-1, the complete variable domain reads EPEVTQTPSHQVTQMGQEVILRCVPISNHLYFYWYRQILGQKVEFLVSFYNNEISEKSEIFDDQFSVERPDGSNFTLKIRSTKLEDSAMYFCASSPGQRSSEAFFGQGTRLTVV.

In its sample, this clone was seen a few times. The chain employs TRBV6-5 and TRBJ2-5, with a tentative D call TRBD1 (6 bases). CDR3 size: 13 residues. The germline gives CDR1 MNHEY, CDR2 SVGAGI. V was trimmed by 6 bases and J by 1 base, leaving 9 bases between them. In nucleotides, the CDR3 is TGTGCCAGCAGCAGGACAGTCCAAGAGACCCAGTACTTC. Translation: CASSRTVQETQYF.

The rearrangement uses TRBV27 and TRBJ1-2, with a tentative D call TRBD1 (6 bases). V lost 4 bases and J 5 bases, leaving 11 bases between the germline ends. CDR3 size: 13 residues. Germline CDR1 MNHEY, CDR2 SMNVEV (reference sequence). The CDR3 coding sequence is TGTGCCAGCAGTTACGACAGGAAGTATGGCTACACCTTC. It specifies CASSYDRKYGYTF.

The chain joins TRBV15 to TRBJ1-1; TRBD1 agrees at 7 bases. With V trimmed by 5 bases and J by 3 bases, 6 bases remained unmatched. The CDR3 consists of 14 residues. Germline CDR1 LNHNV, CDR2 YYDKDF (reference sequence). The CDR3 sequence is CATSPDRAYTEAFF. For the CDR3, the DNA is TGTGCCACCAGCCCCGACAGGGCATACACTGAAGCTTTCTTT.

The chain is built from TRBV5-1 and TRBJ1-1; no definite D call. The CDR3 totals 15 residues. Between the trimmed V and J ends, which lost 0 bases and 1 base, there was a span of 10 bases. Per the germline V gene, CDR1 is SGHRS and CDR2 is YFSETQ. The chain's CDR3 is CASSLVGSGNTEAFF. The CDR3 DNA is TGCGCCAGCAGCTTGGTAGGGTCTGGGAACACTGAAGCTTTCTTT.

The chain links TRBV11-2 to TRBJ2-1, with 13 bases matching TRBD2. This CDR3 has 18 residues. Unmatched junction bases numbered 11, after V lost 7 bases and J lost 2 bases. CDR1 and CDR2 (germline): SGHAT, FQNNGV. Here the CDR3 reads CASTPVGLAGYAYNEQFF. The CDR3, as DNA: TGTGCCAGCACCCCCGTGGGACTAGCGGGGTACGCCTACAATGAGCAGTTCTTC.

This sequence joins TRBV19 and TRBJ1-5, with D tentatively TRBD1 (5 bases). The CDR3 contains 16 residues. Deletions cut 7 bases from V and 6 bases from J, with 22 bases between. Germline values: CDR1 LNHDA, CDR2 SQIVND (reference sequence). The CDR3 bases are TGTGCCAGTACAGGTGGGGGGAAGTCGGTACGTCAGCCCCAGCATTTT. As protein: CASTGGGKSVRQPQHF.

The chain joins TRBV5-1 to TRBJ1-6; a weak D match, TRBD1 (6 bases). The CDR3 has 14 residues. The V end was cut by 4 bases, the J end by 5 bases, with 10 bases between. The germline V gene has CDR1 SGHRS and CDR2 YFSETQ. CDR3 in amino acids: CASSGGRDNSPLHF. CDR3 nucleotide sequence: TGCGCCAGCAGCGGGGGCAGGGATAATTCACCCCTCCACTTT.